This TCR beta chain came from a study of cytomegalovirus exposure and HLA in healthy donors. Germline V gene lookup returns CDR1 MRHNA and CDR2 SNTAGT. J was trimmed by 3 bases and V by 6 bases; bases with no gene match: 3. This CDR3 is built from 14 residues. In the PCR, 60 Vbeta and 13 Jbeta primers were used. Measured with immunoSEQ multiplex PCR; TCRdb has only the in-frame clones, and not every one. Here the sample spans about 160,000 clones, about 72% being singletons. Sequencing used PBMCs. V is TRBV6-4 and J is TRBJ2-2; 8 bases map to TRBD2. The TCR was taken from a man between 50 and 59 years old in good health and CMV-seropositive. The CDR3: CASRRGAHTGELFF. DNA of the CDR3: TGTGCCAGCAGGCGGGGGGCCCACACCGGGGAGCTGTTTTTT.